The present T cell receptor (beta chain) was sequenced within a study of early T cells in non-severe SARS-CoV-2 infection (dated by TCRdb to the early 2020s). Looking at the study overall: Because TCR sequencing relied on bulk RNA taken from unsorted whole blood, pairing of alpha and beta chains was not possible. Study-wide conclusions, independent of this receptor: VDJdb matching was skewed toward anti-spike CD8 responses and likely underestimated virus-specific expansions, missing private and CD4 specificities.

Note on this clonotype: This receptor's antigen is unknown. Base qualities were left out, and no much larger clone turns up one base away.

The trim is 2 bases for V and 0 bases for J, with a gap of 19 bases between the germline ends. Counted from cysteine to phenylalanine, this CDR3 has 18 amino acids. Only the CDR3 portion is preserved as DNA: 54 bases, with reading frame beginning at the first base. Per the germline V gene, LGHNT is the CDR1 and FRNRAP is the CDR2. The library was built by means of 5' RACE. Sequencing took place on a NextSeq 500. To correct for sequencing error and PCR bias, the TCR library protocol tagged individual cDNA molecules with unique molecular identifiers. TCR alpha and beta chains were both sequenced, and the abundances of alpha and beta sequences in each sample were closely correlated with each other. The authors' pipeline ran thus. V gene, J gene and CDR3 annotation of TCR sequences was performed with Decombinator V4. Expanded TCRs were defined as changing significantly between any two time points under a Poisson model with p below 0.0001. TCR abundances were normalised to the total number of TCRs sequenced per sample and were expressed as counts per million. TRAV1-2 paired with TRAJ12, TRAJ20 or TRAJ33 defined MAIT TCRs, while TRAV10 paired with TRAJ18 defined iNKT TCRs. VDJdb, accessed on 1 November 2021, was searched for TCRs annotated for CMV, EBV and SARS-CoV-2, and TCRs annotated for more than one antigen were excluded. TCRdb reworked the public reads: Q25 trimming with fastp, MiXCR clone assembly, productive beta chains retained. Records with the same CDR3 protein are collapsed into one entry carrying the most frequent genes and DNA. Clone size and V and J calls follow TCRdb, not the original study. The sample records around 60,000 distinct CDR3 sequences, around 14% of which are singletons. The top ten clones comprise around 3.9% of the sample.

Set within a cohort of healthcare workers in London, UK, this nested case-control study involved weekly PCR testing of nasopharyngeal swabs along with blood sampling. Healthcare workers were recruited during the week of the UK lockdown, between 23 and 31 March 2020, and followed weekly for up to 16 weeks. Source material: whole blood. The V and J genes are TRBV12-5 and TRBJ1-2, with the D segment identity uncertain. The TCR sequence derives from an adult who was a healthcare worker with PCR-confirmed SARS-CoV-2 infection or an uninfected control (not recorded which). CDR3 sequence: CASGLPRVYHGANYGYTF. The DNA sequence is TGTGCTAGTGGTTTGCCCCGGGTCTACCACGGGGCTAACTATGGCTACACCTTC.